The rows below give T cell receptor beta chains drawn from one sample of a study of blood T cell repertoires in COVID-19. Profiled with immunoSEQ multiplex PCR; TCRdb holds only in-frame clones, not every one. Seen here are 45,000 to 65,000 clones, 87% observed once, and the top ten hold 7.8%. Source material: peripheral blood. These receptors all come from a man in his fifties or sixties with active COVID-19. Each CDR3 is given with its conserved first and last residue. The order of the fields is clone size, J gene, V gene, D gene, CDR3 protein, CDR3 DNA. The D gene is left open where the match is weak. A row's size may be missing; if present it is once, few, many or a size class.

size: NA
J: TRBJ2-7
V: TRBV7-3
D: TRBD2
CDR3: CASSLSELAGSYEQYF
DNA: TGTGCCAGCAGCTTAAGTGAGTTAGCGGGATCCTACGAGCAGTACTTC

size: NA
J: TRBJ2-4
V: TRBV5-1
D: TRBD2
CDR3: CASSSAGGPGRDIQYF
DNA: TGCGCCAGCAGCTCGGCGGGGGGGCCCGGCCGAGACATTCAGTACTTC

size: NA
J: TRBJ2-2
V: TRBV28
D: NA
CDR3: CASFRIRTAKQTGELFF
DNA: TGTGCCAGTTTTAGAATCCGGACAGCCAAACAAACCGGGGAGCTGTTTTTT

size: once
J: TRBJ2-5
V: TRBV7-3
D: NA
CDR3: CASSFLGETQYF
DNA: TGTGCCAGCAGCTTTCTCGGGGAGACCCAGTACTTC

size: NA
J: TRBJ1-1
V: TRBV9
D: NA
CDR3: CASSRGGAGDTEAFF
DNA: TGTGCCAGCAGCCGCGGGGGAGCGGGGGACACTGAAGCTTTCTTT

size: NA
J: TRBJ2-5
V: TRBV7-2
D: TRBD2
CDR3: CASSRTSGKETQYF
DNA: TGTGCCAGCAGCCGGACTAGCGGGAAAGAGACCCAGTACTTC

size: NA
J: TRBJ1-2
V: TRBV4-3
D: NA
CDR3: CASSQVGRGYGYTF
DNA: TGCGCCAGCAGCCAAGTGGGCAGGGGTTATGGCTACACCTTC

size: NA
J: TRBJ2-5
V: TRBV7-2
D: NA
CDR3: CASSRGVAETQYF
DNA: TGTGCCAGCAGCAGGGGTGTCGCCGAGACCCAGTACTTC

size: once
J: TRBJ2-5
V: TRBV4-1
D: NA
CDR3: CASSRTGVQETQYF
DNA: TGCGCCAGCAGCCGGACGGGAGTCCAAGAGACCCAGTACTTC

size: NA
J: TRBJ2-1
V: TRBV3-1/TRBV3-2
D: TRBD1
CDR3: CASSPNRGQGYNEQFF
DNA: TGTGCCAGCAGCCCGAACCGGGGACAGGGGTACAATGAGCAGTTCTTC

size: NA
J: TRBJ1-1
V: TRBV5-5
D: NA
CDR3: CASSLAGGSKNTEAFF
DNA: TGTGCCAGCAGCTTGGCCGGCGGATCCAAGAACACTGAAGCTTTCTTT